One and the same sample provided the 15 T cell receptor beta chains below, sequenced in a study of Graves' ophthalmopathy and Graves' hyperthyroidism. Amplification of the TCR beta CDR3 regions used RNA transcripts (as template). The library came from an HTBI-primed first-round RT-PCR and a second-round multiplex PCR. TCRdb called the multiplex PCR reads again in MiXCR, with one record for every CDR3 protein. The sample records 600,000 to 650,000 distinct CDR3 sequences, about 24% being singletons. The specimen sequenced was peripheral blood. All receptors derive from a woman younger than 30 with stable Graves' hyperthyroidism. Some clones in this sample may be carry-over from other donors' samples.

The sample holds many counts of this clonotype. The chain joins TRBV5-1 to TRBJ2-7; D remains ambiguous. This CDR3 is 14 amino acids long. The V end lost 3 bases, the J end lost 2 bases, and 12 bases lay between the germline ends. Germline V CDR1 and CDR2: SGHRS, YFSETQ. CDR3 in DNA: TGCGCCAGCAGCTGGACGCCTCATACCTACGAGCAGTACTTC. Amino acids: CASSWTPHTYEQYF.

This chain uses TRBV12-3 or TRBV12-4 with TRBJ2-6; D not certain. The CDR3 runs 15 residues. V was cut by 3 bases and J by 1 base, with 7 bases left in between. Here the CDR3 reads CASSFRVSGANVLTF. In DNA, the CDR3 is TGTGCCAGCAGTTTCCGGGTTTCTGGGGCCAACGTCCTGACTTTC.

This clonotype was picked up many times. The genes are TRBV27 and TRBJ1-5; no clear D gene. The CDR3 covers 13 residues. CDR1 and CDR2 (germline): MNHEY, SMNVEV (reference sequence). Between the trimmed V and J ends, which lost 0 bases and 8 bases, there was a span of 8 bases. The CDR3 DNA reads as TGTGCCAGCAGTTTATCCTGGTCCGAGCCCCAGCATTTT. Translation: CASSLSWSEPQHF.

This clonotype has ten or more counts. This chain connects TRBV11-2 to TRBJ1-6; D is unresolved. The CDR3 length is 15 residues. Between the trimmed V and J ends, which lost 5 bases and 5 bases, there was a span of 13 bases. CDR1 is SGHAT and CDR2 is FQNNGV in the germline V gene. The CDR3 sequence is CASSRINGDNSPLHF. DNA for the CDR3: TGTGCCAGCAGCCGGATAAATGGGGATAATTCACCCCTCCACTTT. The full variable domain, with the rest looked up from reference TRBV11-2 and TRBJ1-6, is EAGVAQSPRYKIIEKRQSVAFWCNPISGHATLYWYQQILGQGPKLLIQFQNNGVVDDSQLPKDRFSAERLKGVDSTLKIQPAKLEDSAVYLCASSRINGDNSPLHFGNGTRLTVT.

The chain has TRBV28 and TRBJ2-2; D might be TRBD1 (6 bases). With 4 bases removed from V and 4 bases from J, the gap between germline ends came to 10 bases. The CDR3 contains 14 residues. CDR1 is MDHEN, CDR2 SYDVKM, per germline. CDR3 region: CASSSRQVTGELFF. In nucleotides, the CDR3 is TGTGCCAGCAGTTCTAGACAGGTCACCGGGGAGCTGTTTTTT.

V gene TRBV20-1 combines with J gene TRBJ1-5; no firm D call. This CDR3 has 18 residues. Germline V gene data show CDR1 as DFQATT and CDR2 as SNEGSKA (reference sequence). Trimming stripped 6 bases from V and 3 bases from J, with 27 bases between. The DNA for the CDR3 is TGCAGTGCCCTGTCCCTTGTGAGTAGGTGGGAGATCAATCAGCCCCAGCATTTT. Translated, it gives CSALSLVSRWEINQPQHF.

The J gene is TRBJ1-1, the V gene TRBV19; D call uncertain. CDR1 and CDR2 from the germline V gene are LNHDA and SQIVND (reference sequence). The ends were cut back, 3 bases at V and 5 bases at J, with 13 bases in the middle. The CDR3 runs to 14 residues. CDR3 residues: CASSIGGRRTEAFF. CDR3 nucleotide sequence: TGTGCCAGTAGTATCGGAGGGAGGCGGACTGAAGCTTTCTTT.

This clonotype appeared many times. The V and J genes are TRBV2 and TRBJ2-5; possibly TRBD1 for D (5 bases). This CDR3 has 13 amino acids. Germline V lookup: CDR1 SNHLY, CDR2 FYNNEI. V was clipped by 1 base and J by 5 bases, with 8 bases between them. The CDR3 is CASSEDRKETQYF. The CDR3 DNA follows: TGTGCCAGCAGTGAAGACAGGAAGGAGACCCAGTACTTC.

The table lists this clonotype with many counts. The chain is built from TRBV24-1 and TRBJ2-5, with D tentatively TRBD1 (5 bases). From germline, CDR1 is KGHDR and CDR2 SFDVKD. The CDR3 is 14 residues long. Trimming took off 5 bases at V and 5 bases at J, with 14 bases between the two ends. The CDR3 nucleotides read TGTGCCACCAGTGTATCCCCAGGGCGGGAGACCCAGTACTTC. Encoded protein: CATSVSPGRETQYF.

CDR3 DNA sequence: TGCGCCAGCAGGTCCCCATATACGACAGCGATACAGGGAATGAACACTGAAGCTTTCTTT. It encodes CASRSPYTTAIQGMNTEAFF. The J gene is TRBJ1-1, the V gene TRBV23-1; D is perhaps TRBD1 (6 bases). TRBV23-1 has ORF status, its function being uncertain. CDR3 length: 20 residues. V dropped 6 bases and J dropped 0 bases, with 29 bases sitting between them.

This clonotype was counted at least ten times. This chain joins TRBV20-1 and TRBJ1-2; TRBD1 matches at 8 bases. This CDR3 contains 16 residues. Per the germline V gene, CDR1 is DFQATT and CDR2 is SNEGSKA (reference sequence). V shed 2 bases, J shed 3 bases, and the junction held 11 bases outside the gene matches. This CDR3 is CSARSSDRGRYYGYTF. Here the CDR3 DNA reads TGCAGTGCTAGATCAAGCGACAGGGGTCGGTACTATGGCTACACCTTC.

This clonotype was found many times. The chain uses TRBV12-3 or TRBV12-4 and TRBJ2-7; maybe TRBD1 (5 bases). V was clipped by 7 bases and J by 0 bases, with 10 bases between them. The CDR3 loop spans 13 amino acids. The CDR3 sequence is CASKGPSSYEQYF. For the CDR3, the DNA is TGTGCCAGCAAGGGGCCGAGCTCCTACGAGCAGTACTTC.

The chain joins TRBV5-1 to TRBJ1-2; D is unclear. Germline CDR1 and CDR2: SGHRS and YFSETQ. V was clipped by 2 bases and J by 6 bases, with 20 bases between them. This CDR3 has 16 amino acids. CDR3 loop: CASSLPPPDGRNGYTF. CDR3 DNA sequence: TGCGCCAGCAGCTTACCTCCCCCGGACGGGAGGAATGGCTACACCTTC.

The V call is TRBV15, the J call TRBJ2-6; D is ambiguous. This CDR3 has 15 amino acids. Germline V gene lookup returns CDR1 LNHNV and CDR2 YYDKDF (reference sequence). Trimming cost V 8 bases and J 4 bases, with 15 bases left between them. The CDR3 loop is CATSPDSKGANVLTF. CDR3 nucleotide sequence: TGTGCCACCTCGCCCGATTCGAAAGGGGCCAACGTCCTGACTTTC.

Comments on this clonotype: A much larger clone differs from this one at a single base, so this may be a read error. This likely comes from a read error, as the CDR3 has no conserved phenylalanine or tryptophan at its end. The rearrangement uses TRBV5-1 and TRBJ2-7, with 12 bases that match TRBD2. Germline lookup yields CDR1 SGHRS and CDR2 YFSETQ. This CDR3 comprises 15 residues. The V gene end was trimmed by 3 bases and the J gene end by 7 bases; junction bases not matched to a gene: 8. The CDR3 DNA reads TGCGCCAGCAGCTATCTAGCGGGGGGGTATATTGAGCAGTACTCC. Protein sequence: CASSYLAGGYIEQYS.